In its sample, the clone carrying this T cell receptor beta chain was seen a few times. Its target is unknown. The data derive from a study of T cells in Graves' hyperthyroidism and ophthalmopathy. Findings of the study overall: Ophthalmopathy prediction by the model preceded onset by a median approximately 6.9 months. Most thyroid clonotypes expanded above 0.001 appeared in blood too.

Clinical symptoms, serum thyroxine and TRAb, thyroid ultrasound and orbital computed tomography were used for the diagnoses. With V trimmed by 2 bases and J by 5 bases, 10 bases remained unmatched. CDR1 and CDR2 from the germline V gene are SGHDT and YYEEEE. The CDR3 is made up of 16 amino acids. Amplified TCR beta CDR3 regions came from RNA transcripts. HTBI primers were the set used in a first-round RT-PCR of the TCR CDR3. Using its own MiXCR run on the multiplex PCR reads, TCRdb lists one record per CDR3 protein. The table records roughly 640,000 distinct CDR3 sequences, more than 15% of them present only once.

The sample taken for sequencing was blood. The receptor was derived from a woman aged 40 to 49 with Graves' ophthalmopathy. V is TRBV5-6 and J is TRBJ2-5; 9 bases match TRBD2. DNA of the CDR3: TGTGCCAGCAGCTTCCTAGCGGGGAACGGCCAGGAGACCCAGTACTTC. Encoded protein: CASSFLAGNGQETQYF.